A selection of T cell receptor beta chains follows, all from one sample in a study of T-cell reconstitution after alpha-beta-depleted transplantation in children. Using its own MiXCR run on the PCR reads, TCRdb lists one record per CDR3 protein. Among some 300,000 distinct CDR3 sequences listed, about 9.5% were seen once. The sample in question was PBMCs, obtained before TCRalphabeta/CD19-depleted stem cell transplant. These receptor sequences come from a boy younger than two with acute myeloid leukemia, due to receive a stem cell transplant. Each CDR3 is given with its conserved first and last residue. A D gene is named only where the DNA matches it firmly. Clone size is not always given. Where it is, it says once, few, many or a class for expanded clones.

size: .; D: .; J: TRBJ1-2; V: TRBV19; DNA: TGTGCCAGTAGTATAGGCGGAGCGAGGGGTGGCTACACCTTC; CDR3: CASSIGGARGGYTF
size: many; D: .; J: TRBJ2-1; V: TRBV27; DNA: TGTGCCAGCAGTGTCGCCACCCCGGACAATGAGCAGTTCTTC; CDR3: CASSVATPDNEQFF
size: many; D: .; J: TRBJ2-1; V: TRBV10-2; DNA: TGCGCCAGCAGTGAAGTAGTTCGAGGTGAGCAGTTCTTC; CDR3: CASSEVVRGEQFF
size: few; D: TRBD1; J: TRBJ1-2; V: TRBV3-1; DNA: TGTGCCAGCAGCCATTTAGGACAGGGACCTAACTATGGCTACACCTTC; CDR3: CASSHLGQGPNYGYTF
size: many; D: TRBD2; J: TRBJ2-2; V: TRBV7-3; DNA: TGTGCCAGCAGCCCATTCTTAGCGGGAGAGGCCGGGGAGCTGTTTTTT; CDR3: CASSPFLAGEAGELFF
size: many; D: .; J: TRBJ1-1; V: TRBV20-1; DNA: TGCAGTGCTAGTCACACTGAAGCTTTCTTT; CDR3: CSASHTEAFF
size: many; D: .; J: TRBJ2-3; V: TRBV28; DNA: TGTGCCAGCAGTTCCCAGGCGGGCCCTAGCACAGATACGCAGTATTTT; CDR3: CASSSQAGPSTDTQYF
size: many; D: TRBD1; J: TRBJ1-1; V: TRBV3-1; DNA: TGTGCCAGCAGCCAAGACTACAGGGGGATAGAGGCTTTCTTT; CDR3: CASSQDYRGIEAFF
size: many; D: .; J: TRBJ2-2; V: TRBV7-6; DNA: TGTGCCAGCAGCTTAGGTACCAGGGGGAACACCGGGGAGCTGTTTTTT; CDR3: CASSLGTRGNTGELFF
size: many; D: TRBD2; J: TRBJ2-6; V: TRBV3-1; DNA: TGTGCCAGCAGCCAAAGCGGGACCGGGGCCAACGTCCTGACTTTC; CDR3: CASSQSGTGANVLTF
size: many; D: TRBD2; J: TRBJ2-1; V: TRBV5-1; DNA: TGCGCCAGCAGCTTGGCCGGGACTAGCGGCAATGAGCAGTTCTTC; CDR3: CASSLAGTSGNEQFF
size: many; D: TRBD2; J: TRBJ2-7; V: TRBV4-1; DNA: TGCGCCAGCAGCCATGACCCGGGGACTAGCGGGACCTACGAGCAGTACTTC; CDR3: CASSHDPGTSGTYEQYF
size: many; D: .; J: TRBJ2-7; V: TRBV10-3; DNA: TGTGCCATCAGTGAGGGGTTTCGGCTTCACGAGCAGTACTTC; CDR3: CAISEGFRLHEQYF
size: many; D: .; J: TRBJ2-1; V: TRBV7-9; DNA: TGTGCCAGCAGCCCGCAGGGGAACTACAATGAGCAGTTCTTC; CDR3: CASSPQGNYNEQFF
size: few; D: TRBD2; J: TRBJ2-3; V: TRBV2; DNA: TGTGCCAGCAGAGTTCGGCGTCCCGGGACTAGCGGGGGGGCGGCAGATACGCAGTATTTT; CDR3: CASRVRRPGTSGGAADTQYF
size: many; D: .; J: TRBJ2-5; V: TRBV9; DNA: TGTGCCAGCAGCGGGGGGCGGGTGCCCCAAGAGACCCAGTACTTC; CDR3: CASSGGRVPQETQYF
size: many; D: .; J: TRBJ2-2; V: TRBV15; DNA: TGTGCCACCAGCAGAACTTGGACCAACACCGGGGAGCTGTTTTTT; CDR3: CATSRTWTNTGELFF
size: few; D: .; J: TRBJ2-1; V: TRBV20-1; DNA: TGCAGTGTTGTATCGGACAGAAACTCCTACAATGAGCAGTTCTTC; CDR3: CSVVSDRNSYNEQFF
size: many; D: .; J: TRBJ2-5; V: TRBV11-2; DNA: TGTGCCAGCACCCCCTCTAACTCAGGAGAGACCCAGTACTTC; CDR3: CASTPSNSGETQYF
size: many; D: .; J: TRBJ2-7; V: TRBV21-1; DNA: TGTGCCAGCAGCAAAGGTGCCGGGGGCAGAACTAACGAGCAGTACTTC; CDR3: CASSKGAGGRTNEQYF
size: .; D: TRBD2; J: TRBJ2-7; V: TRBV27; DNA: TGTGCCAGCAGTTGGGGACTAGAAAGCGAGCAGTACTTC; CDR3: CASSWGLESEQYF
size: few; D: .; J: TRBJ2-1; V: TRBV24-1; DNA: TGTGCCACCAGTATTGGGGGAACAGGGAGCTCCTACAATGAGCAGTTCTTC; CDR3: CATSIGGTGSSYNEQFF
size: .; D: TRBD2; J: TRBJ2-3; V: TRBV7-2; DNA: TGTGCCAGCAGCTTAAGGCGTGCGGGAGGGGATACGCAGTATTTT; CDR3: CASSLRRAGGDTQYF
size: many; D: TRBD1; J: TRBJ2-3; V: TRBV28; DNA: TGTGCCAGCAGACTAGACAGGGGGGGCATCAGAGATACGCAGTATTTT; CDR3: CASRLDRGGIRDTQYF
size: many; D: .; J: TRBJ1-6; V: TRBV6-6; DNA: TGTGCCAGCAGTTATCGGTCACCCCTCCACTTT; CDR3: CASSYRSPLHF
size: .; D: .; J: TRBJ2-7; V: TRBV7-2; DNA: TGTGCCAGCAGCTCGAGGGGGGGAGGCTCCTACGAGCAGTACTTC; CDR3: CASSSRGGGSYEQYF
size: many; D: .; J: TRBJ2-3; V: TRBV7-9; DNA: TGTGCCAGCAGCTTAGCCGGGGCGGGAGATACGCAGTATTTT; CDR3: CASSLAGAGDTQYF
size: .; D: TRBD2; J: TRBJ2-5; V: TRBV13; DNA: TGTGCCACCTCGTGGGCGGGGGAGCAAGAGACCCAGTACTTC; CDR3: CATSWAGEQETQYF
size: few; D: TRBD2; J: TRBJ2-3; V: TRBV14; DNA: TGTGCCAGCAGCCAAGTCGCAATTAGGTTCAGGACTAGAAGGGCAGATACGCAGTATTTT; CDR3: CASSQVAIRFRTRRADTQYF
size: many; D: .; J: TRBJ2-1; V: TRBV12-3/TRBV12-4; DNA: TGTGCCAGCAGTCTTCCGCCCGCTGAGCAGTTCTTC; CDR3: CASSLPPAEQFF
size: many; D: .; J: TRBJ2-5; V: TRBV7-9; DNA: TGTGCCAGCAGCTTATATGGTGGCACGGAGACCCAGTACTTC; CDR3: CASSLYGGTETQYF
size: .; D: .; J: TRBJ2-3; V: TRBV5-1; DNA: TGCGCCAGCAGCTCGACGGTCTACCCGCAGTATTTT; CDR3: CASSSTVYPQYF
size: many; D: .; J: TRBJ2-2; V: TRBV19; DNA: TGTGCCAGTAGTATACAGGGTTCCGGGGAGCTGTTTTTT; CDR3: CASSIQGSGELFF
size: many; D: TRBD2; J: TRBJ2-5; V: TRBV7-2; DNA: TGTGCCAGCAGCGCCCGGCGGAGCGGGGGGGAAGAGACCCAGTACTTC; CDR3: CASSARRSGGEETQYF
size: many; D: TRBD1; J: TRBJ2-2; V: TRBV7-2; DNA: TGTGCCAGCACTACCGGGACAGCTCACACCGGGGAGCTGTTTTTT; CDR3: CASTTGTAHTGELFF
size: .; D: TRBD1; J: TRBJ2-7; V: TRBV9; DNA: TGTGCCAGCAGCGCTTCCGACAGGGACGAGCAGTACTTC; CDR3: CASSASDRDEQYF
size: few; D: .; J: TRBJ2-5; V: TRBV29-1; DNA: TGCAGCGTTGAGGTGTGGGCAGGGCGAGAGACCCAGTACTTC; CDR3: CSVEVWAGRETQYF
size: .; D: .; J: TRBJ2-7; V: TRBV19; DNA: TGTGCCAGTAGCCCGGGCCCCAACTCCCCCTACGAGCAGTACTTC; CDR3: CASSPGPNSPYEQYF
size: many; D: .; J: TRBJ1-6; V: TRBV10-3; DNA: TGTGCCATCAGGATTGAACAGGGACCCCTCCACTTT; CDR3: CAIRIEQGPLHF
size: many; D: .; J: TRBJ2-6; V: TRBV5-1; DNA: TGCGCCAGCAGCTTGCCGGGCTTTACTGGGGCCAACGTCCTGACTTTC; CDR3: CASSLPGFTGANVLTF
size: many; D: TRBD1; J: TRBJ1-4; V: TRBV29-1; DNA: TGCAGCGTCGGGACAGGGGACCGTGAAAAACTGTTTTTT; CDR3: CSVGTGDREKLFF
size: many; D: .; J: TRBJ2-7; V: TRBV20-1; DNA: TGCAGTGCTAGCGGGGGCTACGAGCAGTACTTC; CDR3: CSASGGYEQYF
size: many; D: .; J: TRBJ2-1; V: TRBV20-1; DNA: TGCAGTGCTAGCGGGGCCTCCTACAATGAGCAGTTCTTC; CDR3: CSASGASYNEQFF
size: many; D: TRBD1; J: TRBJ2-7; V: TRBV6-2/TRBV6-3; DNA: TGTGCCAGCAGTTACTCGGTGGACAGGGCGCGGCCCTACGAGCAGTACTTC; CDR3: CASSYSVDRARPYEQYF
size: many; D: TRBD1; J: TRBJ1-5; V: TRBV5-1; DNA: TGCGCCAGCAGCCCCTTTACAGGGGGCGGTCAGCCCCAGCATTTT; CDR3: CASSPFTGGGQPQHF
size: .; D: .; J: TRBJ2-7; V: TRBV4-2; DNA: TGTGCCAGCAGCCCCCCCCGGGACGGATACTACGAGCAGTACTTC; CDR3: CASSPPRDGYYEQYF
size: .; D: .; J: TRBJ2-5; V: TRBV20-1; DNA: TGCAGTGCTACGGGACCGCGCGCGACCCAGTACTTC; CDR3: CSATGPRATQYF
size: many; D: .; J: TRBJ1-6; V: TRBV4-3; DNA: TGCGCCAGCAGCCAGGCGGTGAGGGGTGGCGGCTCACCCCTCCACTTT; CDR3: CASSQAVRGGGSPLHF
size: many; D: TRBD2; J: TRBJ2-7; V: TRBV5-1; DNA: TGCGCCAGCAGCCCCGGCGGGGGGGCTTCCTACGAGCAGTACTTC; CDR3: CASSPGGGASYEQYF
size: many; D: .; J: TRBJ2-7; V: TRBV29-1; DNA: TGCAGCGTTGGAAGGGGCCAGGGGCATAACGAGCAGTACTTC; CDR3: CSVGRGQGHNEQYF
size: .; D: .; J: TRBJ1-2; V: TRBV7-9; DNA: TGTGCCAGCAGCTTATCCAATCAGGGCAGCTATGGCTACACCTTC; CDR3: CASSLSNQGSYGYTF
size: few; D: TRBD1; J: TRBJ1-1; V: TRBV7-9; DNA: TGTGCCAGCAGCTTAAAAGGACAGGGTGAAGCTTTCTTT; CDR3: CASSLKGQGEAFF
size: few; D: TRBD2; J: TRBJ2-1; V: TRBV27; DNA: TGTGCCAGCAGTTTATACCTAGGGACTAGCGGGAAGAATGAGCAGTTCTTC; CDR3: CASSLYLGTSGKNEQFF